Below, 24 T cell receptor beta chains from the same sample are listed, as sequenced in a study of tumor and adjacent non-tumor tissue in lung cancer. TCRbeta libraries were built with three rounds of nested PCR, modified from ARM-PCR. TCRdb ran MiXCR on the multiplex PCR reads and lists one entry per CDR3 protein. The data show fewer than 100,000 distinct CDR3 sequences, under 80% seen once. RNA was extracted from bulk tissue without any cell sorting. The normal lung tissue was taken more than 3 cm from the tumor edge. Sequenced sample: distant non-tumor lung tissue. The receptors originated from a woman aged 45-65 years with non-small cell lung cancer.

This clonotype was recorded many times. As DNA, the CDR3 is TGTGCCAGCACCTCCGGACAGGGAAAGGTTCGGAACACTGAAGCTTTCTTT. Translation gives CASTSGQGKVRNTEAFF. The chain links TRBV28 to TRBJ1-1, with TRBD1 matching 8 bases. Germline CDR1 and CDR2: MDHEN and SYDVKM. Trimming at V came to 7 bases and at J to 1 base, leaving 14 bases not matched to a gene. The CDR3 totals 17 residues.

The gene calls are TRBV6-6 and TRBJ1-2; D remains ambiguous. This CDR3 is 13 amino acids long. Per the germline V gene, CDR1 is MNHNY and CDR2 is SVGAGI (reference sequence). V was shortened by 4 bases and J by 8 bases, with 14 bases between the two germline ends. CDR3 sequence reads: CASSSGREGGYTF. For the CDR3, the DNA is TGTGCCAGCAGTTCTGGACGGGAAGGAGGCTACACCTTC.

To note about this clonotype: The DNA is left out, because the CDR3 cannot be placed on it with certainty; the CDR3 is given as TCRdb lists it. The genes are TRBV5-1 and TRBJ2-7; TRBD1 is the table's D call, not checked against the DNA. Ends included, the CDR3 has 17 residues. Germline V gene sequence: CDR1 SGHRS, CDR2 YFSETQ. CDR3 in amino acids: CASSLVGLGIRDYEQYF.

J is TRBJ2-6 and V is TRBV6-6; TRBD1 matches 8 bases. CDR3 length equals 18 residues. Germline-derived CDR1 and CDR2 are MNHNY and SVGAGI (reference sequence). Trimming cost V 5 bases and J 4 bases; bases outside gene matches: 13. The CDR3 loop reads CASSHGDRPRPGANVLTF. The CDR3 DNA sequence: TGTGCCAGCAGTCACGGGGACAGGCCAAGACCCGGGGCCAACGTCCTGACTTTC.

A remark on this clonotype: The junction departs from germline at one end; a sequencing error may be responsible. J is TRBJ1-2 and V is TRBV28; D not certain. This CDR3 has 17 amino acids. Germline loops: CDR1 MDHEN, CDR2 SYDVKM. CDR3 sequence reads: CASSFWATRGKNYGYTF. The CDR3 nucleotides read TGTGCCAGCAGTTTTTGGGCTACGCGGGGTAAAAACTATGGCTACACTTTC.

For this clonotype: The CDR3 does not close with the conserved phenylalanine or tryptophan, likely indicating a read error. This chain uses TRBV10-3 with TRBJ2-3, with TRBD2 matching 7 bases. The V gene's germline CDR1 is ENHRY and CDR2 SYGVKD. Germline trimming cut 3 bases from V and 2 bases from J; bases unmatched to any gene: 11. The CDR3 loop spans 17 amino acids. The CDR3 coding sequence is TGTGCCATCAGTGAATCAGCGGGACCGGCTGTCACAGATACGCAGTATTCT. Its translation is CAISESAGPAVTDTQYS.

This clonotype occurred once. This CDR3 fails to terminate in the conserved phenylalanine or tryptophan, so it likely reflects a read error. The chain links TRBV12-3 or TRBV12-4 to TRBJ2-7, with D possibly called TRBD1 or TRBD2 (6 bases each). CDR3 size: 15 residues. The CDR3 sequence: CTSSSRQEGSYEQYL. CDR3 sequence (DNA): TGTACCAGCAGTTCCCGACAGGAGGGGTCCTATGAGCAGTACTTG.

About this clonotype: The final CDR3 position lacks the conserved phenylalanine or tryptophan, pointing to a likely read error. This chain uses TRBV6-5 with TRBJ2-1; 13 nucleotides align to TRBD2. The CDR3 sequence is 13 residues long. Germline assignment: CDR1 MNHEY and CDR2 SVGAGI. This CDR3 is CDSKGLAGIEQFI. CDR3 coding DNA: TGTGACAGCAAGGGACTAGCGGGAATTGAGCAGTTCATC.

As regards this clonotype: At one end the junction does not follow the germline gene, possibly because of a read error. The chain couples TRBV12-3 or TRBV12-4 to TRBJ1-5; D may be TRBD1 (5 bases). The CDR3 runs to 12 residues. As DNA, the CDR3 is TGTGCCAGCAGCGACAGCAATCTGCCCCGGCAATTT. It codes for CASSDSNLPRQF.

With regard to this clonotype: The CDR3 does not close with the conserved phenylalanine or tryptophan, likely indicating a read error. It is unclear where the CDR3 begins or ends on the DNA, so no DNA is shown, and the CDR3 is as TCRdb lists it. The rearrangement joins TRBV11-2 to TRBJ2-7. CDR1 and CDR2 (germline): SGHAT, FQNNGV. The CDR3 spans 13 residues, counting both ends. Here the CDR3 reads CASSLESKAHEYI.

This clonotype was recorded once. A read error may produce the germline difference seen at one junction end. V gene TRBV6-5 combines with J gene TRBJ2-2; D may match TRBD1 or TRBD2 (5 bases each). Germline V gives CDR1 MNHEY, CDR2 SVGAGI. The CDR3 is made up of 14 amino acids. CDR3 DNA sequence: TGTGCCAGCAGAGGCGGGTTGGACACCCGGGAACTGTTTTTT. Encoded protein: CASRGGLDTRELFF.

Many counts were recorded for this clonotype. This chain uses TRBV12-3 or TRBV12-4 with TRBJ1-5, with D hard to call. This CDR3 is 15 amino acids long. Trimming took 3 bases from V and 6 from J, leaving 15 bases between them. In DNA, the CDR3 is TGTGCCAGCAGTTTCGAGGGTCCGGCGGGTCAGCCCCAGCATTTT. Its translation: CASSFEGPAGQPQHF.

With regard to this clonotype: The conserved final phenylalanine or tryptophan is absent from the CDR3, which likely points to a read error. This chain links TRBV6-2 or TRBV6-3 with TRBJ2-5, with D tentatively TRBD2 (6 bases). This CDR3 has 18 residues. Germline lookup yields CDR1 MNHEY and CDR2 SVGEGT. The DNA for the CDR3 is TGCGCCAGCAAGGGACGGCGGGACCCTCGAGGTGGTCAAGAGACCCAGTACCTC. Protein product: CASKGRRDPRGGQETQYL.

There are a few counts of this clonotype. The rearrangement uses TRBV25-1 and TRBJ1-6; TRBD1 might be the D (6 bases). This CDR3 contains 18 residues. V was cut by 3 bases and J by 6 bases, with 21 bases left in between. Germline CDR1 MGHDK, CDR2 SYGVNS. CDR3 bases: TGTGCCAGCAGTGACCTCCGGGGGGGGCTAGGTGTTAATTCACCCCTCCACTTT. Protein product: CASSDLRGGLGVNSPLHF.

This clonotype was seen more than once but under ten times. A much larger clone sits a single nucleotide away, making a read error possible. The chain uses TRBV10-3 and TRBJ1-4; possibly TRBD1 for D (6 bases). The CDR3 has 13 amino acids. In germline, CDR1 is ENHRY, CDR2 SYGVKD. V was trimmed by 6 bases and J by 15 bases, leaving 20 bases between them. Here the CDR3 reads CAIRGWIQGGMFF. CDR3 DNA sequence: TGTGCCATCAGAGGATGGATCCAAGGGGGGATGTTTTTT.

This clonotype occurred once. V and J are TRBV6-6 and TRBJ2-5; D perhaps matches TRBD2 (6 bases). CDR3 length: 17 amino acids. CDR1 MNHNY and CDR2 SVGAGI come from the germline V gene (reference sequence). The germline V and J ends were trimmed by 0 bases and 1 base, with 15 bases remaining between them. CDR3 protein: CASSYSPAGRGQETQYF. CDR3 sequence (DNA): TGTGCCAGCAGTTACTCGCCTGCGGGAAGGGGCCAAGAGACCCAGTACTTC.

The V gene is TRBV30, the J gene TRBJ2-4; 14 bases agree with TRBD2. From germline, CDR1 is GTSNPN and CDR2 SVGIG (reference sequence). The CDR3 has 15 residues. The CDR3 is CVSSERGTSGSGGYF. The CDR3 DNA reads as TGTGTCTCGAGTGAGCGGGGGACTAGCGGGAGCGGTGGGTACTTC.

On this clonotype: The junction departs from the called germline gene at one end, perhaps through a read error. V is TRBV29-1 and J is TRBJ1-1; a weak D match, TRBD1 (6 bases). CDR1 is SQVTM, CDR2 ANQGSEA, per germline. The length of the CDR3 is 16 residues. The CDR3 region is CGIKRDPGQMNTEAFF. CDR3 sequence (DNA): TGCGGCATTAAAAGGGACCCGGGACAAATGAACACTGAAGCCTTCTTT. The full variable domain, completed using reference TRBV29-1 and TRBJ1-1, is SAVISQKPSRDICQRGTSLTIQCQVDSQVTMMFWYRQQPGQSLTLIATANQGSEATYESGFVIDKFPISRPNLTFSTLTVSNMSPEDSSIYLCGIKRDPGQMNTEAFFGQGTRLTVV.

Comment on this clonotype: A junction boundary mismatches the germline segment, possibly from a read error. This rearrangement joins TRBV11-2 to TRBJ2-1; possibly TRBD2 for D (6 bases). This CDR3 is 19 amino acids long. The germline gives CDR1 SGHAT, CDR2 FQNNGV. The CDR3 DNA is TGCGCCAGCAGCTTAAGTAGTGGGGGGTCTGGGCGCGATCACAGTGAGCAGTTCTTC. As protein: CASSLSSGGSGRDHSEQFF.

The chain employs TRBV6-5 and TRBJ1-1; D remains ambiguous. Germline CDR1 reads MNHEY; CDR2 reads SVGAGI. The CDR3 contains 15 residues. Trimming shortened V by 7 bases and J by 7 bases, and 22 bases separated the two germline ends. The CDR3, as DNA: TGTGCCAGCACCCCTCCTACAGAGGGCGGTAGTGAAGCTTTCTTT. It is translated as CASTPPTEGGSEAFF.

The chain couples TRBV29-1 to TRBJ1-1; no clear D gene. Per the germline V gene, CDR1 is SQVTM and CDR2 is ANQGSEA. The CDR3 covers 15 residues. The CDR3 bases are TGCAGTGGCATGACCGGCGGGCAGGCGGACACTGAAGCTTTCTTT. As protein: CSGMTGGQADTEAFF.

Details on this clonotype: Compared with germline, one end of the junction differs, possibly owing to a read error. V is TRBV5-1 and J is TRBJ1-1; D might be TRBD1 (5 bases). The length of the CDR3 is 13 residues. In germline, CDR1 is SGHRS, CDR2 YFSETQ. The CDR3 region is CANSLMVGTEALF. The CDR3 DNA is TGCGCCAACAGCTTGATGGTCGGGACTGAAGCTTTGTTT.

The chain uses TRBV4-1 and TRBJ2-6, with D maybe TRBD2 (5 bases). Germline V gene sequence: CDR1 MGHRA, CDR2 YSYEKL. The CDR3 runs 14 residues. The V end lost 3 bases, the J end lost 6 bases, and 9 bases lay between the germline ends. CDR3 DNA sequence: TGCGCCAGCAGCCATGACTATGAGGCCAACGTCCTGACTTTC. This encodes CASSHDYEANVLTF.

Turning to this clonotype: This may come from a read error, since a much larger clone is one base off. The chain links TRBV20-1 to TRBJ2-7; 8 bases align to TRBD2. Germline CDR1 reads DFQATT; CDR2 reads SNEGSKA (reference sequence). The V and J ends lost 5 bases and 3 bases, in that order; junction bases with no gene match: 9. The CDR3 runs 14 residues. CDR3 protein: CSAEPGTRSYEQYF. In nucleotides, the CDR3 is TGCAGTGCTGAACCCGGGACTAGGAGCTACGAGCAGTACTTC.